This T cell receptor beta chain is from a study of blood T cells in healthy people across ages. General study points: Leaving the PBMCs unsorted stopped any conclusive comparison of naive versus antigen-experienced cells.

Primers used in a second PCR of roughly 7 to 12 cycles were a sample-barcoded 5' primer and a J-beta primer mix. MiXCR was run by TCRdb on the 5' RACE reads, yielding one entry per CDR3 protein. The sample shows roughly 1,500,000 distinct CDR3 sequences, about 40% of them seen only once. On this clonotype: Its antigen is unknown.

The V gene's germline CDR1 is DFQATT and CDR2 SNEGSKA (reference sequence). V lost 3 bases and J lost 1, with 9 bases in between. The CDR3 length is 13 residues. The chain has TRBV20-1 and TRBJ2-5; unclear D gene. The receptor's source is a young woman in good health. Material for sequencing was blood. The chain's CDR3 is CSARETLQETQYF. In DNA form, the CDR3 reads TGCAGTGCTAGGGAGACTCTCCAAGAGACCCAGTACTTC.